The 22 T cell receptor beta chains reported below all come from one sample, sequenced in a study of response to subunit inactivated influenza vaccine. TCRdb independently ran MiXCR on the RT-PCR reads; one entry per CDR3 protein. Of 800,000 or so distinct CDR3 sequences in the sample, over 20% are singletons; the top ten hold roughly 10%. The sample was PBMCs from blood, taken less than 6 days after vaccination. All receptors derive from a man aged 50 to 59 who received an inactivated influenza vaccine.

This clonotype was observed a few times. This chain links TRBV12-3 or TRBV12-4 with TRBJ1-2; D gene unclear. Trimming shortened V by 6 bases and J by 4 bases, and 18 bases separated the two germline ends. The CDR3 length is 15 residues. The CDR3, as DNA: TGTGCCAGCAGCTCCCGCCAGGATCTCGGCTATGGCTACACCTTC. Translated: CASSSRQDLGYGYTF.

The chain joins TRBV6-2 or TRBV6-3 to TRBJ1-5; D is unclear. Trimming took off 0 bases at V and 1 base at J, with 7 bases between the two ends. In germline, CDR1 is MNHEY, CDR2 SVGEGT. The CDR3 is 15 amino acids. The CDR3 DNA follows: TGTGCCAGCAGTTACTCGCCCGTAAGCAATCAGCCCCAGCATTTT. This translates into CASSYSPVSNQPQHF.

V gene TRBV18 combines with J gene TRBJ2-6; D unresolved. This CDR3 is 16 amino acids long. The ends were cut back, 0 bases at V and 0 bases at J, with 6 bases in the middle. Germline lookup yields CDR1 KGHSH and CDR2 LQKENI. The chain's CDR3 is CASSPPSYSGANVLTF. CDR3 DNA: TGTGCCAGCTCACCACCGAGTTACTCTGGGGCCAACGTCCTGACTTTC.

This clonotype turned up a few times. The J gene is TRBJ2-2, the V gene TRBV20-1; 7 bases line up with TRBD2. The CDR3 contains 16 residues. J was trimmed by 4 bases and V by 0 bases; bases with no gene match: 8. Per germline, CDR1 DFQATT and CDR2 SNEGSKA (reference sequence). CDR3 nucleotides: TGCAGTGCTAGAGATCTATTGGGAGGGACCACCGGGGAGCTGTTTTTT. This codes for CSARDLLGGTTGELFF.

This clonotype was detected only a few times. This chain's CDR3 is CASSSRGDGGNIQYF. The CDR3 DNA reads as TGTGCCAGCAGTTCAAGAGGGGACGGAGGAAACATTCAGTACTTC. This sequence joins TRBV7-2 and TRBJ2-4, with D perhaps being TRBD1 or TRBD2 (5 bases each). The CDR3 runs 15 residues. The germline V and J ends were trimmed by 6 bases and 6 bases, with 18 bases remaining between them. Germline loops: CDR1 SGHTA, CDR2 FQGNSA.

CDR3 residues: CASSYSGHTDTQYF. CDR3 bases: TGTGCCAGCAGTTATAGCGGACACACAGATACGCAGTATTTT. The chain is built from TRBV28 and TRBJ2-3, with a tentative D call TRBD2 (6 bases). Germline V gene data show CDR1 as MDHEN and CDR2 as SYDVKM. V was trimmed by 4 bases and J by 2 bases, leaving 10 bases between them. This CDR3 is built from 14 residues.

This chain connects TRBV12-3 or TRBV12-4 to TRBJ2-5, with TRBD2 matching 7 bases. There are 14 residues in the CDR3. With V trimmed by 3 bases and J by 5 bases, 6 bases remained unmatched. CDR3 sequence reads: CASSLEGGVETQYF. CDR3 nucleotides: TGTGCCAGCAGTTTGGAGGGAGGGGTGGAGACCCAGTACTTC.

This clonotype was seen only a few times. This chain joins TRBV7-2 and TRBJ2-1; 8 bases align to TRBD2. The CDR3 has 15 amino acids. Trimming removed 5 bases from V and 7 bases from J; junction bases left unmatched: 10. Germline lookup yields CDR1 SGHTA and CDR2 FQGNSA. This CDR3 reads CASSPSGTSVNEQFF. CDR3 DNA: TGTGCCAGCAGCCCATCCGGGACTAGTGTTAATGAGCAGTTCTTC. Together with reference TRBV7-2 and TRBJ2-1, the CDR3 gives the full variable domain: GAGVSQSPSNKVTEKGKDVELRCDPISGHTALYWYRQSLGQGLEFLIYFQGNSAPDKSGLPSDRFSAERTGGSVSTLTIQRTQQEDSAVYLCASSPSGTSVNEQFFGPGTRLTVL.

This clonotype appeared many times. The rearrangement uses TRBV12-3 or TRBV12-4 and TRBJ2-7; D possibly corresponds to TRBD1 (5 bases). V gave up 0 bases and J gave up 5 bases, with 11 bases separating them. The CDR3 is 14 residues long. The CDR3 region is CASSLAAGSHEQYF. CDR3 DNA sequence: TGTGCCAGCAGTTTAGCGGCAGGGTCCCACGAGCAGTACTTC.

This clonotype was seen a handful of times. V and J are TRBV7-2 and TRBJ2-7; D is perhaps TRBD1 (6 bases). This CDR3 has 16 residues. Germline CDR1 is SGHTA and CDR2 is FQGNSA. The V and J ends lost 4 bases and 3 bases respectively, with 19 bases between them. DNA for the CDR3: TGTGCCAGCAGCTCCCGCACAGCGACAGGAATCTACGAGCAGTACTTC. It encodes CASSSRTATGIYEQYF.

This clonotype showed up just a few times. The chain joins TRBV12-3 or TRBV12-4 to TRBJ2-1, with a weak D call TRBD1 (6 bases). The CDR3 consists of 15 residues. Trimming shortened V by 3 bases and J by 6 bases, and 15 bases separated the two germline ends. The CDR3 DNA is TGTGCCAGCAGTTTGGAACAGGGCAGTTCCAATGAGCAGTTCTTC. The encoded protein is CASSLEQGSSNEQFF.

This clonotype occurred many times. The CDR3 nucleotides are TGTGCCAGCAGTCGTACAGGGGGCTCCTACAATGAGCAGTTCTTC. Amino acid sequence: CASSRTGGSYNEQFF. The chain recombines TRBV7-9 with TRBJ2-1; the match to TRBD1 covers 8 bases. Germline lookup yields CDR1 SEHNR and CDR2 FQNEAQ (reference sequence). Trimming cost V 6 bases and J 0 bases; bases outside gene matches: 4. The CDR3 contains 15 residues.

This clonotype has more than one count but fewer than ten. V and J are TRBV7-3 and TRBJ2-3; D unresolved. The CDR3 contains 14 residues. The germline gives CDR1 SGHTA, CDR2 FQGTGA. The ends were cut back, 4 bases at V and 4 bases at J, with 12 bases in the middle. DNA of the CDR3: TGTGCCAGCAGCTCCCAAACGGGTCCAGATACGCAGTATTTT. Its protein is CASSSQTGPDTQYF.

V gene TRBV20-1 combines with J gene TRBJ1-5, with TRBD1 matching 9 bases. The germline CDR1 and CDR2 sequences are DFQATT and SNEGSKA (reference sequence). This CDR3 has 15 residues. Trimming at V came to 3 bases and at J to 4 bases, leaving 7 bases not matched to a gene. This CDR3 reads CSARDRGQPNQPQHF. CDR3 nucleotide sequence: TGCAGTGCTAGGGACAGGGGCCAACCTAATCAGCCCCAGCATTTT.

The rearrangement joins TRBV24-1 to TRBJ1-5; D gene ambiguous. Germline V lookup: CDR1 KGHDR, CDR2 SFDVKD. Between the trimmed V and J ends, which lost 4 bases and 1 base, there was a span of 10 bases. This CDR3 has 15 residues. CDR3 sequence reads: CATSDSGWSNQPQHF. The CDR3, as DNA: TGTGCCACCAGTGACTCCGGGTGGAGCAATCAGCCCCAGCATTTT.

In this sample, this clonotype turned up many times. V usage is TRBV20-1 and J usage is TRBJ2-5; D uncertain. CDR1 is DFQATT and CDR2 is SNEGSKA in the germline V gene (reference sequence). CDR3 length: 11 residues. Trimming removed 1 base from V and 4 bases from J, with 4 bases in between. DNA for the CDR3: TGCAGTGCTAGAGTAAGAGAGACCCAGTACTTC. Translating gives CSARVRETQYF.

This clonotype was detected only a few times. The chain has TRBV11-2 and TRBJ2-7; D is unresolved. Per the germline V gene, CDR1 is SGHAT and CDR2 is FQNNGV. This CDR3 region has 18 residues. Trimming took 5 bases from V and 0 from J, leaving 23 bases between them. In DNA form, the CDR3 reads TGTGCCAGCAGCCTCAGAAGAGATAGCCAAACCTACTCCTACGAGCAGTACTTC. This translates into CASSLRRDSQTYSYEQYF.

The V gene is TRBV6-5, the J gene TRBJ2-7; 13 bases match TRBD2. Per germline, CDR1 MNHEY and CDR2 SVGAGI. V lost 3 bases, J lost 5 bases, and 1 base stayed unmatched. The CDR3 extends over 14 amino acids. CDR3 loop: CASSYGTSGNEQYF. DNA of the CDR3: TGTGCCAGCAGTTATGGGACTAGCGGGAACGAGCAGTACTTC.

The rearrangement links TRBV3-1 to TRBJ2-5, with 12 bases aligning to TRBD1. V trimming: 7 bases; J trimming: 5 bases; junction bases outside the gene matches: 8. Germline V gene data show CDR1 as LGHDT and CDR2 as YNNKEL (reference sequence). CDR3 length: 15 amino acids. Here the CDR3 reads CASKTGTGGSETQYF. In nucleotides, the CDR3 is TGTGCCAGCAAGACCGGGACAGGGGGCTCGGAGACCCAGTACTTC.

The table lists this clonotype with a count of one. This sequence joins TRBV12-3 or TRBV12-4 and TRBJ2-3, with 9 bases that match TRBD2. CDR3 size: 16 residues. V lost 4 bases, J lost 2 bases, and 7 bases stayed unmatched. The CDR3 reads CASSSVAGADTDTQYF. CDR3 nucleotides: TGTGCCAGCAGTTCGGTAGCGGGGGCCGACACAGATACGCAGTATTTT.

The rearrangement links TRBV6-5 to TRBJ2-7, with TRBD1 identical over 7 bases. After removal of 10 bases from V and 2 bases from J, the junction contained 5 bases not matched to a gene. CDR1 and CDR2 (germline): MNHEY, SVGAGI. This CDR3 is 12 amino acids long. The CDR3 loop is CATRDSAYEQYF. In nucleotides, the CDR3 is TGTGCCACCAGGGACAGCGCCTACGAGCAGTACTTC.

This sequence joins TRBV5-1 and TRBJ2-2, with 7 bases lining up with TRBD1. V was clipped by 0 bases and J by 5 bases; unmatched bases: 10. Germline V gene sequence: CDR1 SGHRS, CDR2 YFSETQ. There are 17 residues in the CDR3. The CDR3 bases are TGCGCCAGCAGCTTGGGACAGGGACAACCACTGACCGGGGAGCTGTTTTTT. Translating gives CASSLGQGQPLTGELFF.